This TCR beta chain was identified during a study of cytomegalovirus exposure and HLA in healthy donors. Study-level findings and limits: CMV serostatus was the sole immune exposure data available. Earlier findings revealed that most TCR beta V segments proved productive either about 87% or about 30% of the time. It has been reported that TCR beta sequences accurately predicted the HLA-A and HLA-B alleles of most subjects. Reports indicated that the classifier achieved high specificity and sensitivity in diagnosing cytomegalovirus status.

The PCR was carried out with 60 Vbeta primers and 13 Jbeta primers. Repertoires were generated with immunoSEQ multiplex PCR, while TCRdb's copy carries only in-frame clones and drops some. The table shows some 160,000 clones, with around 77% occurring only once. Regarding this clone: No antigen is known for it.

Germline assignment: CDR1 SGHRS and CDR2 YFSETQ. Trimming cost V 0 bases and J 13 bases; bases outside gene matches: 11. The CDR3 covers 16 residues. The TCR sequence derives from a young woman in good health and CMV-seronegative. The chain employs TRBV5-1 and TRBJ2-1; the match to TRBD2 covers 12 bases. Sample: PBMCs. The CDR3 coding sequence is TGCGCCAGCAGCTTGGCCATATCTAGCGGGGGGGATTTTCAGTTCTTC. It specifies CASSLAISSGGDFQFF.